This T cell receptor (beta chain) was sequenced during a study of blood T cell repertoires in COVID-19. Methods used by the authors: The authors estimated nucleated cell counts from reference gene primer amplification. The table came from immunoSEQ multiplex PCR; TCRdb's copy has only in-frame clones and leaves some out. V and J calls and clone size are those listed in that table; D and trimming were worked out from the DNA. This sample carries 150,000 to 200,000 clones, roughly 86% of them seen once, and the ten largest clones take roughly 8.7%. The ends were cut back, 6 bases at V and 0 bases at J, with 12 bases in the middle. This CDR3 comprises 16 residues. CDR1 is ENHRY and CDR2 is SYGVKD in the germline V gene. The study assigned cohorts using participant-reported clinical history. Resolution of symptoms, clearance, or two negative PCRs was present in recovered Cohort 3 donors.

Sequences were obtained from PBMCs or T cells enriched from blood (not recorded which). The rearrangement joins TRBV10-3 to TRBJ2-6; a possible D gene is TRBD1 (5 bases). The TCR originated in a woman aged 25 to 39 who had recovered from COVID-19. This CDR3 is CAISRGQSSGANVLTF. The CDR3 region has the DNA TGTGCCATCAGCCGCGGACAAAGCTCTGGGGCCAACGTCCTGACTTTC.